The 19 T cell receptor beta chains below come from one sample, sequenced in a study of prognosis after radiotherapy for stage I lung cancer. Researchers used two-round multiplex PCR to amplify TCR beta CDR3 starting from genomic DNA. The use of primers specific to each TRBV and TRBJ gene characterized first-round PCR. TCRdb re-derived calls from the multiplex PCR reads in MiXCR, one entry per CDR3 protein. This table has tens of thousands of distinct CDR3 sequences, 24% appearing once. The sample here was PBMCs, taken before or after stereotactic body radiation therapy (not recorded which). These receptors originate from a donor at least 50 years old with non-small cell lung cancer.

This clonotype was seen ten or more times. The rearrangement uses TRBV5-1 and TRBJ2-3; no definite D call. The germline V gene encodes CDR1 SGHRS and CDR2 YFSETQ. V was clipped by 4 bases and J by 6 bases, with 15 bases between them. This CDR3 comprises 14 residues. The CDR3 nucleotides read TGCGCCAGCAGCCCCGAATCGAGGCGTGATACGCAGTATTTT. Its translation is CASSPESRRDTQYF.

The chain is built from TRBV20-1 and TRBJ2-1; weak D call: TRBD1 (6 bases). The CDR3 is 14 residues long. The V end was cut by 6 bases, the J end by 4 bases, with 16 bases between. The germline V gene has CDR1 DFQATT and CDR2 SNEGSKA (reference sequence). CDR3 protein: CSALHRVPYNEQFF. DNA for the CDR3: TGCAGTGCCCTTCACAGGGTGCCTTACAATGAGCAGTTCTTC.

This clonotype was observed at least ten times. The chain links TRBV5-4 to TRBJ2-7, with D tentatively TRBD2 (6 bases). The length of the CDR3 is 14 residues. Germline CDR1 SGHNT, CDR2 YYREEE (reference sequence). V lost 2 bases, J lost 7 bases, and 16 bases lay in between. This chain's CDR3 is CASSLPVAGMEQYF. The CDR3, as DNA: TGTGCCAGCAGCTTACCGGTCGCGGGGATGGAGCAGTACTTC.

This clonotype has ten or more counts. The J gene is TRBJ2-1, the V gene TRBV18; 10 nucleotides line up with TRBD2. Trimming cost V 2 bases and J 11 bases; bases outside gene matches: 6. The germline CDR1 and CDR2 sequences are KGHSH and LQKENI. CDR3 length: 14 residues. The CDR3 nucleotides are TGTGCCAGCTCACCAGGGGCTAGCGGGGGAAAGCAGTTCTTC. This gives the protein CASSPGASGGKQFF.

This clonotype came up many times. The chain uses TRBV5-1 and TRBJ1-2, with D tentatively TRBD1 (6 bases). CDR1 and CDR2 (germline): SGHRS, YFSETQ. Between the trimmed V and J ends, which lost 5 bases and 0 bases, there was a span of 11 bases. The CDR3 sequence is 14 residues long. This CDR3 reads CASRSQGTNYGYTF. CDR3 coding DNA: TGCGCCAGCAGATCCCAGGGGACTAACTATGGCTACACCTTC.

This clonotype has at least ten counts. The chain is built from TRBV18 and TRBJ2-2, with TRBD1 matching 9 bases. Looked up from germline, CDR1 is KGHSH and CDR2 is LQKENI. This CDR3 contains 17 residues. The J segment lost 7 bases and the V segment lost 5 bases, leaving 14 bases of the junction unmatched. The CDR3, as DNA: TGTGCCAGCTCAGCCCTACAGGGGGCGCTTGTCATCGGGGAGCTGTTTTTT. Residues: CASSALQGALVIGELFF.

This clonotype was observed at least ten times. The chain carries TRBV7-9 and TRBJ2-2; the D is unclear. Germline V CDR1 and CDR2: SEHNR, FQNEAQ (reference sequence). The CDR3 runs 16 residues. The V and J ends lost 3 bases and 7 bases respectively, with 18 bases between them. CDR3 coding DNA: TGTGCCAGCAGCTTGTCGGCTAGTACGTTCGGCGGGGAGCTGTTTTTT. Amino acid sequence: CASSLSASTFGGELFF.

A remark on this clonotype: A clone one base away is much larger, so this may be a read error. The V gene is TRBV29-1, the J gene TRBJ2-5, with 7 bases aligning to TRBD2. Trimming cost V 4 bases and J 9 bases; bases outside gene matches: 14. Germline V lookup: CDR1 SQVTM, CDR2 ANQGSEA. The CDR3 runs 14 residues. CDR3 protein: CSVALGTGREAQYF. CDR3 nucleotides: TGCAGCGTTGCGTTGGGGACTGGGAGGGAGGCCCAGTACTTC.

There are many counts of this clonotype. The chain employs TRBV5-4 and TRBJ1-3; 9 bases are a match to TRBD1. Unmatched junction bases numbered 1, after V lost 3 bases and J lost 3 bases. The CDR3 runs 14 residues. The germline V gene has CDR1 SGHNT and CDR2 YYREEE (reference sequence). The DNA of the CDR3 is TGTGCCAGCAGCTCGGACAGGGGTGGAAACACCATATATTTT. This gives the protein CASSSDRGGNTIYF. Variable domain in full (rest from reference TRBV5-4 and TRBJ1-3): ETGVTQSPTHLIKTRGQQVTLRCSSQSGHNTVSWYQQALGQGPQFIFQYYREEENGRGNFPPRFSGLQFPNYSSELNVNALELDDSALYLCASSSDRGGNTIYFGEGSWLTVV.

This clonotype was counted ten times or more. J is TRBJ2-7 and V is TRBV28; the match to TRBD1 covers 7 bases. From germline, CDR1 is MDHEN and CDR2 SYDVKM. The CDR3 sequence is 11 residues long. The V segment lost 5 bases and the J segment 11 bases; nucleotides outside the gene matches: 6. The CDR3 protein is CASSQQGTEYF. DNA of the CDR3: TGTGCCAGCAGTCAACAGGGGACGGAGTACTTC.

This clonotype was picked up many times. The CDR3 protein is CASRTGTGSYEQYF. The CDR3 region has the DNA TGTGCCAGCAGAACCGGGACAGGGTCCTACGAGCAGTACTTC. This sequence joins TRBV28 and TRBJ2-7, with 9 bases matching TRBD1. The CDR3 has 14 residues. Germline assignment: CDR1 MDHEN and CDR2 SYDVKM. V dropped 6 bases and J dropped 1; count of bases not matched to a gene: 4.

Ten or more counts support this clonotype. V usage is TRBV7-9 and J usage is TRBJ1-1; 11 nucleotides align to TRBD1. V was clipped by 3 bases and J by 4 bases; unmatched bases: 4. Per the germline V gene, CDR1 is SEHNR and CDR2 is FQNEAQ (reference sequence). The CDR3 consists of 15 residues. CDR3 loop: CASSFGQGAGTEAFF. For the CDR3, the DNA is TGTGCCAGCAGCTTTGGACAGGGGGCAGGCACTGAAGCTTTCTTT.

As to this clonotype: This sequence may be a read error, since a much larger clone differs from it by one base. The rearrangement links TRBV2 to TRBJ2-7; 7 bases line up with TRBD2. Germline assignment: CDR1 SNHLY and CDR2 FYNNEI. The CDR3 runs to 12 residues. Here the CDR3 DNA reads TGTGCCAGCAGAGCTATAAGGGCGGGGGATACCTTC. This translates into CASRAIRAGDTF. The full variable domain, with the rest looked up from reference TRBV2 and TRBJ2-7, is EPEVTQTPSHQVTQMGQEVILRCVPISNHLYFYWYRQILGQKVEFLVSFYNNEISEKSEIFDDQFSVERPDGSNFTLKIRSTKLEDSAMYFCASRAIRAGDTFGPGTRLTVT.

At least ten counts were recorded for this clonotype. V is TRBV6-1 and J is TRBJ1-1; D gene unclear. The CDR3 loop spans 13 amino acids. Trimming cost V 6 bases and J 1 base, with 9 bases left between them. CDR1 is MNHNS, CDR2 SASEGT, per germline. The CDR3 spells CASRDGPNTEAFF. The CDR3 DNA reads TGTGCCAGCAGAGACGGACCGAACACTGAAGCTTTCTTT.

This clonotype was found many times. The J gene is TRBJ2-7, the V gene TRBV6-1; possibly TRBD1 for D (5 bases). Germline CDR1 MNHNS, CDR2 SASEGT. The CDR3 is made up of 17 amino acids. The ends were cut back, 5 bases at V and 1 base at J, with 21 bases in the middle. The CDR3: CASSRRQSLKGSYEQYF. CDR3 bases: TGTGCCAGCAGTCGGAGACAGAGCCTTAAGGGATCCTACGAGCAGTACTTC.

At least ten counts were recorded for this clonotype. This sequence joins TRBV30 and TRBJ1-4, with 8 nucleotides matching TRBD1. Germline CDR1 and CDR2: GTSNPN and SVGIG (reference sequence). The CDR3 runs to 15 residues. Unmatched junction bases numbered 8, after V lost 0 bases and J lost 8 bases. The CDR3 is CAWSVQGGQREKLFF. CDR3 DNA sequence: TGTGCCTGGAGTGTACAGGGGGGGCAGAGGGAAAAACTGTTTTTT.

This clonotype was seen at least ten times. This rearrangement joins TRBV20-1 to TRBJ1-2; 10 bases match TRBD1. The V and J ends lost 2 bases and 2 bases, in that order; junction bases with no gene match: 5. This CDR3 has 15 amino acids. CDR1 DFQATT and CDR2 SNEGSKA come from the germline V gene (reference sequence). CDR3: CSARSGQGVNYGYTF. The CDR3 DNA is TGCAGTGCTAGATCCGGACAGGGGGTAAACTATGGCTACACCTTC.

This clonotype was picked up many times. The chain joins TRBV7-6 to TRBJ2-1, with 8 bases matching TRBD1. There are 17 residues in the CDR3. Germline V CDR1 and CDR2: SGHVS, FNYEAQ. Losses at the gene ends were 0 bases for V and 7 bases for J; bases not matched to a gene: 11. CDR3 in amino acids: CASSLANRGVLRNEQFF. The CDR3 DNA sequence: TGTGCCAGCAGCTTAGCAAACAGGGGGGTTCTTAGGAATGAGCAGTTCTTC.

This clonotype was observed a single time. At one end the junction does not follow the germline gene, possibly because of a read error. This sequence joins TRBV7-8 and TRBJ2-1; D is possibly TRBD1 (5 bases). The CDR3 sequence is 13 residues long. Looked up from germline, CDR1 is SGHVS and CDR2 is FQNEAQ. The CDR3 nucleotides read TGTGCCGGCAGCATAGGGGTGTTCAATGAGCAGTTCTTC. It encodes CAGSIGVFNEQFF.